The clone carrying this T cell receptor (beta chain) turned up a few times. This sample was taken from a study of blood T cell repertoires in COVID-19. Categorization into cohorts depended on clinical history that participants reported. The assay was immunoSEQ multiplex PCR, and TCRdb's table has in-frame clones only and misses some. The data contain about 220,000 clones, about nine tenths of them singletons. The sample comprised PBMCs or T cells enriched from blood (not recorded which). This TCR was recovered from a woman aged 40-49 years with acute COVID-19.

This CDR3 reads CASRQGDEAFF. CDR3 bases: TGTGCCAGCAGACAGGGGGATGAAGCTTTCTTT. This rearrangement joins TRBV2 to TRBJ1-1; 8 nucleotides agree with TRBD1. J was trimmed by 7 bases and V by 6 bases; bases with no gene match: 1. Germline CDR1 is SNHLY and CDR2 is FYNNEI. The CDR3 runs to 11 residues.